In its sample, the clone carrying this TCR beta chain is medium-sized (0.01 to 0.1%). Its antigen is unknown. No patient had received any treatment before thyroid surgery. This sample was included in a study of metastatic and nonmetastatic thyroid tumors. Study-level information: Where malignant and benign thyroid patients were concerned, repertoires were compared across blood and tumor or nodule tissue. The study, taken as a whole, reports: A significant increase in TCR beta diversity was reportedly seen in malignant thyroid tumors relative to benign nodules, in blood and tumor.

Per the original methods: Clinicopathological groups differed in CDR3, with these differences serving to build a distant-metastasis classifier for papillary thyroid cancer. TCRdb recomputed clones from the PCR reads via MiXCR. The V and J calls follow TCRdb's processing rather than the paper's. The sample contains about 21,000 clones, roughly 31% of which appear only once. The sequence derives from a female donor with papillary thyroid cancer or a benign thyroid nodule (not recorded which). Some clones in this sample may be carry-over from other donors' samples. The sequencing sample was made of blood.

The CDR3: CSAREPDTQYF. CDR3 coding DNA: TGCAGTGCTAGGGAACCAGATACGCAGTATTTT. The rearrangement joins TRBV20-1 to TRBJ2-3, with unresolved D. Germline CDR1 is DFQATT and CDR2 is SNEGSKA (reference sequence). V shed 3 bases and J shed 4 bases, with 5 bases lying between them. The CDR3 has 11 residues.